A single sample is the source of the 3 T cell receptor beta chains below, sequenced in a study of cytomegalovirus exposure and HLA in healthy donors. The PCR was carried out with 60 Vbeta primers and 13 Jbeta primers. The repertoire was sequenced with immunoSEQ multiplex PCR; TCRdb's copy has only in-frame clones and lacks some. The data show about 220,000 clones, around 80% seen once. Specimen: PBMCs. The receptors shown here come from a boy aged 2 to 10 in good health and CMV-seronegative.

CDR3 sequence (DNA): TGTGCCAGCAGACCGGGACAGGGTACAGATACGCAGTATTTT. Residues: CASRPGQGTDTQYF. The rearrangement links TRBV6-5 to TRBJ2-3; 9 bases map to TRBD1. Germline loops: CDR1 MNHEY, CDR2 SVGAGI. The J segment lost 3 bases and the V segment lost 6 bases, leaving 4 bases of the junction unmatched. The CDR3 extends over 14 amino acids.

The CDR3 sequence is CASSDKLAGETQYF. The CDR3 coding sequence is TGTGCCAGCAGTGATAAACTCGCCGGTGAGACCCAGTACTTC. The gene calls are TRBV2 and TRBJ2-5; unclear D gene. Germline V CDR1 and CDR2: SNHLY, FYNNEI. CDR3 length: 14 amino acids. Trimming took 3 bases from V and 5 from J, leaving 13 bases between them.

The CDR3 sequence is CASTRGRGQTEAFF. As DNA, the CDR3 is TGTGCCAGCACACGTGGCAGGGGGCAGACTGAAGCTTTCTTT. The rearrangement uses TRBV21-1 and TRBJ1-1; TRBD1 is the table's D call, not checked against the DNA. TRBV21-1 has pseudogene status. The CDR3 extends over 14 amino acids.